The entry below gives a single T cell receptor beta chain sequence along with its context. This CDR3 spans 16 amino acids. Germline-derived CDR1 and CDR2 are SGHDT and YYEEEE. Deletions cut 6 bases from V and 0 bases from J, with 16 bases between. TCR beta cDNA was made from 450 to 550 ng total RNA with a constant-region primer. Three rounds of nested multiplex PCR with slightly modified ARM-PCR produced TCR beta libraries. A C-beta reverse primer was combined with TRBV1-TRBV30 forward primers in the first two PCR rounds, and each round had 9 to 10 cycles. TCRdb analysed the multiplex PCR reads with MiXCR anew, one entry per CDR3 protein. The profile shows 150,000 to 200,000 distinct CDR3 sequences, roughly three fifths of them singletons. These data belong to a study of tumor-infiltrating lymphocytes in primary liver carcinoma. The authors took blood RNA from unsorted whole blood and also extracted germline DNA.

The sequencing input was peripheral blood. This receptor was obtained from a man aged 40-49 years with primary liver carcinoma and hepatitis B virus infection. The chain couples TRBV5-6 to TRBJ2-1, with D unclear. CDR3: CASNPLGPSSYNEQFF. The DNA for the CDR3 is TGTGCCAGCAACCCCCTAGGGCCCAGCTCCTACAATGAGCAGTTCTTC.